The text below deals with one T cell receptor (beta chain). Its antigen remains unidentified. Treatment indicated: approximately 9-day PBMC culture with coronavirus spike peptide pools or control peptides (ViraFEST assay). Investigators obtained the unexposed donor's CD4+ T cells before the COVID-19 pandemic (2011-2018). Via ViraFEST, peptide pools expanded antigen-specific T cells before TCR sequencing. With 8.5 to 10 ug/ml peptide pools and roughly 9 IU/ml IL-2, PBMCs were cultured at about 2 million per well. These data belong to a study of vaccination and CD4 T cells after COVID-19. Trimming cost V 2 bases and J 1 base; bases outside gene matches: 5. The CDR3 has 16 residues. Germline lookup yields CDR1 ENHRY and CDR2 SYGVKD. Study-level points and caveats: For convalescent patients, 304 of the 307 vaccine-specific clones analyzed were classified as spike mono-reactive.

Oncomine TCR Beta short-read sequencing was applied to DNA from cultured CD4+ T cells. Using the QIAamp micro DNA kit, genomic DNA was extracted from the CD4+ T cells that had been cultured. TCRdb itself ran the PCR reads through MiXCR, one entry per CDR3 protein. The table includes 8,800 or so distinct CDR3 sequences, roughly 52% detected once. The chain recombines TRBV10-3 with TRBJ1-1; TRBD1 aligns across 9 bases. Material: CD4+ T cells from blood, cultured in vitro. This receptor was obtained from a human donor in good health. As DNA, the CDR3 is TGTGCCATCAGTGAGACACGACAGGGGGGGAACACTGAAGCTTTCTTT. Its protein product is CAISETRQGGNTEAFF.